One and the same sample provided the 16 T cell receptor beta chains below, sequenced in a study of cytomegalovirus exposure and HLA in healthy donors. Amplification used 60 Vbeta primers and 13 Jbeta primers. Sequencing used immunoSEQ multiplex PCR; TCRdb keeps in-frame clones, though not all of them. This listing includes 130,000 or so clones. Input material: PBMCs. The receptors here all came from a woman aged 40 to 50 in good health and CMV-seronegative.

The chain is built from TRBV28 and TRBJ1-5; 7 bases match TRBD1. CDR3 length: 14 amino acids. V gave up 6 bases and J gave up 8 bases; unmatched junction bases: 10. Germline V lookup: CDR1 MDHEN, CDR2 SYDVKM. The CDR3 bases are TGTGCCAGCAGCCGATACGCTACAGGGGAGCCCCAGCATTTT. Translation: CASSRYATGEPQHF.

The rearrangement joins TRBV7-6 to TRBJ2-3; 7 nucleotides agree with TRBD2. V lost 9 bases to trimming and J lost 0 bases; unmatched junction nucleotides: 21. The CDR3 totals 19 residues. Germline V gene data show CDR1 as SGHVS and CDR2 as FNYEAQ. The CDR3 spells CASTLRASGSSSSTDTQYF. The CDR3 region has the DNA TGTGCCAGTACCCTCCGTGCTAGCGGATCATCTTCTAGCACAGATACGCAGTATTTT.

The chain has TRBV4-3 and TRBJ1-5, with D perhaps matching TRBD1 (6 bases). CDR1 LGHNA and CDR2 YSLEER come from the germline V gene. This CDR3 is built from 14 residues. V lost 0 bases to trimming and J lost 7 bases, with 10 bases between them. CDR3 protein: CASSQDNRGQPQHF. CDR3 coding DNA: TGCGCCAGCAGCCAAGATAATAGGGGGCAGCCCCAGCATTTT.

The genes are TRBV6-5 and TRBJ1-6, with D possibly TRBD1 on 5 matching bases. The V gene lost 0 bases and the J gene lost 5 bases, with 8 bases spanning the gap. The CDR3 totals 15 residues. Per the germline V gene, CDR1 is MNHEY and CDR2 is SVGAGI. The CDR3 protein is CASSYSGDNNSPLHF. CDR3 nucleotide sequence: TGTGCCAGCAGTTACTCAGGGGATAATAATTCACCCCTCCACTTT.

The chain has TRBV9 and TRBJ1-1; D unclear. Trimming stripped 1 base from V and 0 bases from J, with 7 bases between. The CDR3 has 14 residues. The germline CDR1 and CDR2 sequences are SGDLS and YYNGEE. The CDR3 sequence is CASSVRGMNTEAFF. CDR3 coding DNA: TGTGCCAGCAGCGTAAGAGGCATGAACACTGAAGCTTTCTTT. The full variable domain, with the rest looked up from reference TRBV9 and TRBJ1-1, is DSGVTQTPKHLITATGQRVTLRCSPRSGDLSVYWYQQSLDQGLQFLIQYYNGEERAKGNILERFSAQQFPDLHSELNLSSLELGDSALYFCASSVRGMNTEAFFGQGTRLTVV.

The gene calls are TRBV7-2 and TRBJ1-2; D uncertain. Looked up from germline, CDR1 is SGHTA and CDR2 is FQGNSA. CDR3 size: 15 residues. V shed 5 bases and J shed 0 bases, with 13 bases lying between them. In nucleotides, the CDR3 is TGTGCCAGCAGCCCCGATTACGGGGCTAACTATGGCTACACCTTC. This sequence encodes CASSPDYGANYGYTF.

This chain connects TRBV6-5 to TRBJ2-7; no clear D gene. CDR3 length: 13 residues. Trimming stripped 6 bases from V and 4 bases from J, with 13 bases between. Germline V gives CDR1 MNHEY, CDR2 SVGAGI. The CDR3 bases are TGTGCCAGCAGAGATTCAGGCTCATACGAGCAGTACGTC. It codes for CASRDSGSYEQYV.

The V gene is TRBV7-9, the J gene TRBJ2-3; D is unclear. The length of the CDR3 is 16 residues. Germline V gene data show CDR1 as SEHNR and CDR2 as FQNEAQ (reference sequence). V was clipped by 2 bases and J by 3 bases, with 15 bases between them. CDR3 nucleotides: TGTGCCAGCAGCTTAAGCCCAGCGACCATTACAGATACGCAGTATTTT. This encodes CASSLSPATITDTQYF.

This sequence joins TRBV6-5 and TRBJ1-2; D gene uncertain. Trimming left V 4 bases short and J 8 bases short, with 11 bases between. This CDR3 is built from 12 residues. Germline V CDR1 and CDR2: MNHEY, SVGAGI. The CDR3 sequence is CASSSGPGGYTF. CDR3 nucleotide sequence: TGTGCCAGCAGTTCAGGACCGGGAGGCTACACCTTC.

The chain employs TRBV4-2 and TRBJ2-5, with D perhaps matching TRBD2 (7 bases). The CDR3 is 14 amino acids. V was clipped by 8 bases and J by 2 bases, with 15 bases between them. Germline CDR1 LGHNA, CDR2 YNFKEQ. The CDR3 region has the DNA TGTGCCAGCGGGAGGGGGGGGGCACAAGAGACCCAGTACTTC. Amino acid sequence: CASGRGGAQETQYF.

This sequence joins TRBV6-1 and TRBJ1-6; D gene ambiguous. Germline V gene data show CDR1 as MNHNS and CDR2 as SASEGT. V lost 1 base and J 6 bases, leaving 10 bases between the germline ends. The CDR3 is 15 residues long. The CDR3 protein is CASSEEGGFNSPLHF. In DNA form, the CDR3 reads TGTGCCAGCAGTGAAGAAGGAGGGTTTAATTCACCCCTCCACTTT.

The chain uses TRBV5-1 and TRBJ1-4; no reliable D call. CDR1 is SGHRS, CDR2 YFSETQ, per germline. This CDR3 contains 13 residues. Trimming removed 4 bases at V and 7 bases at J, with 11 bases between. As DNA, the CDR3 is TGCGCCAGCAGCACCGCACGGGTTGAAAAACTGTTTTTT. As protein: CASSTARVEKLFF.

The J gene is TRBJ1-2, the V gene TRBV19; TRBD1 agrees at 9 bases. The CDR3 has 14 amino acids. Looked up from germline, CDR1 is LNHDA and CDR2 is SQIVND (reference sequence). The J segment lost 4 bases and the V segment lost 5 bases, leaving 5 bases of the junction unmatched. The CDR3: CASSAATGGYGYTF. The CDR3 DNA is TGTGCCAGTAGTGCGGCGACAGGGGGCTATGGCTACACCTTC. Variable domain in full (rest from reference TRBV19 and TRBJ1-2): DGGITQSPKYLFRKEGQNVTLSCEQNLNHDAMYWYRQDPGQGLRLIYYSQIVNDFQKGDIAEGYSVSREKKESFPLTVTSAQKNPTAFYLCASSAATGGYGYTFGSGTRLTVV.

The chain has TRBV5-6 and TRBJ2-7; 8 bases agree with TRBD1. Per germline, CDR1 SGHDT and CDR2 YYEEEE. The junction had 4 bases not matched to a gene; V was cut back by 4 bases and J by 4 bases. This CDR3 is 13 amino acids long. The CDR3 DNA follows: TGTGCCAGCAGCCGAGACAGGGGATACGAGCAGTACTTC. Protein: CASSRDRGYEQYF. Looking up the rest from reference TRBV5-6 and TRBJ2-7 gives the full variable domain: DAGVTQSPTHLIKTRGQQVTLRCSPKSGHDTVSWYQQALGQGPQFIFQYYEEEERQRGNFPDRFSGHQFPNYSSELNVNALLLGDSALYLCASSRDRGYEQYFGPGTRLTVT.

The rearrangement links TRBV14 to TRBJ2-7, with D perhaps TRBD1 (6 bases). Germline CDR1 reads SGHDN; CDR2 reads FVKESK. V gave up 6 bases and J gave up 0 bases, with 9 bases separating them. CDR3 size: 13 residues. CDR3 in DNA: TGTGCCAGCAGACAGGGACCCTCCTACGAGCAGTACTTC. This sequence encodes CASRQGPSYEQYF.

The V gene is TRBV11-1, the J gene TRBJ2-5; D gene ambiguous. The V end was cut by 3 bases, the J end by 4 bases, with 3 bases between. The CDR3 has 11 amino acids. Germline V gives CDR1 SGHAT, CDR2 FQDESV (reference sequence). The CDR3 coding sequence is TGTGCCAGCAGCTTCGGAGAGACCCAGTACTTC. Translating gives CASSFGETQYF. The whole variable domain, filled in from reference TRBV11-1 and TRBJ2-5, reads EAEVAQSPRYKITEKSQAVAFWCDPISGHATLYWYRQILGQGPELLVQFQDESVVDDSQLPKDRFSAERLKGVDSTLKIQPAELGDSAMYLCASSFGETQYFGPGTRLLVL.